The entry that follows covers one T cell receptor beta chain sequence. TCR alpha and beta CDR3 regions were amplified from RNA using iRepertoire nested multiplex PCR. TCRdb reprocessed the multiplex PCR reads with MiXCR, giving one entry per CDR3 protein. The sample records about 140,000 distinct CDR3 sequences, more than 35% being singletons. The sample originates from a study of glioma-infiltrating T cells. The sequenced sample consisted of glioma tissue, nonneoplastic brain tissue, or PBMCs (not recorded which). This sequence was found in a human donor with low-grade glioma or glioblastoma, undergoing nonglioma brain surgery, or in good health (not recorded which).

CDR3 coding DNA: TGTGCCAGCAGCATCGGGACTCATCAGCCCCAGCATTTT. Translated, it gives CASSIGTHQPQHF. The chain carries TRBV7-2 and TRBJ1-5; TRBD1 might be the D (5 bases). The CDR3 has 13 amino acids. CDR1 and CDR2 from the germline V gene are SGHTA and FQGNSA. The ends were cut back, 5 bases at V and 5 bases at J, with 10 bases in the middle.